These 32 T cell receptor beta chains came from one sample sequenced in a study of T cells after yellow fever vaccination. TCRdb fed the 5' RACE reads into MiXCR, producing one record per CDR3 protein. This sample has about 320,000 distinct CDR3 sequences, with approximately 12% found just once. Sequencing was performed on CD4+ T cells sorted from PBMCs, taken 15 days after the yellow fever booster vaccination. All receptors derive from a man aged 18 to 29 who received the YFV17D yellow fever vaccine.

The chain joins TRBV25-1 to TRBJ2-7; maybe TRBD2 (5 bases). The CDR3 loop spans 13 amino acids. The V end lost 0 bases, the J end lost 7 bases, and 10 bases lay between the germline ends. CDR1 MGHDK and CDR2 SYGVNS come from the germline V gene. CDR3 region: CASSEYIEGEQYF. Written as DNA, the CDR3 is TGTGCCAGCAGTGAATATATCGAGGGTGAGCAGTACTTC.

The chain links TRBV4-3 to TRBJ2-2; 9 bases fit TRBD1. The CDR3 contains 19 residues. V was pared by 3 bases and J by 3 bases, with 14 bases of the junction left unmatched. Germline values: CDR1 LGHNA, CDR2 YSLEER. The CDR3 DNA reads as TGCGCCAGCAGCCAGGCTAGCCCGGGACAGGGAATGGACACCGGGGAGCTGTTTTTT. It encodes CASSQASPGQGMDTGELFF.

This chain connects TRBV7-2 to TRBJ2-2; the match to TRBD1 covers 10 bases. Germline-derived CDR1 and CDR2 are SGHTA and FQGNSA. The CDR3 spans 15 residues. Trimming cost V 7 bases and J 7 bases; bases outside gene matches: 9. The CDR3 coding sequence is TGTGCCAGCACCCGTCGGACAGGGGGTGTCGGGGAGCTGTTTTTT. This encodes CASTRRTGGVGELFF.

The chain joins TRBV27 to TRBJ2-3; TRBD2 matches at 9 bases. This CDR3 comprises 15 residues. V gave up 2 bases and J gave up 5 bases; unmatched junction bases: 5. The germline V gene has CDR1 MNHEY and CDR2 SMNVEV (reference sequence). The CDR3 loop reads CASSLGRGGEDTQYF. The DNA for the CDR3 is TGTGCCAGCAGTTTAGGGCGGGGGGGCGAAGATACGCAGTATTTT.

CDR3 loop: CSARIGETQYF. The CDR3 nucleotides are TGCAGTGCTAGGATAGGAGAGACCCAGTACTTC. The J gene is TRBJ2-5, the V gene TRBV20-1; D not certain. Trimming left V 3 bases short and J 4 bases short, with 6 bases between. Looked up from germline, CDR1 is DFQATT and CDR2 is SNEGSKA (reference sequence). This CDR3 has 11 residues.

This clonotype was seen many times. The chain joins TRBV15 to TRBJ2-7, with D possibly being TRBD2 (6 bases). This CDR3 has 15 residues. The germline V gene encodes CDR1 LNHNV and CDR2 YYDKDF (reference sequence). Trimming cost V 0 bases and J 11 bases, with 20 bases left between them. As DNA, the CDR3 is TGTGCCACCAGCAGAGATAGTTCAGGAGGGTTCCGAAAGTACGTC. It yields the protein CATSRDSSGGFRKYV.

In its sample, this clonotype was seen many times. The rearrangement joins TRBV24-1 to TRBJ2-5; TRBD2 agrees at 8 bases. The CDR3 sequence is 16 residues long. Per germline, CDR1 KGHDR and CDR2 SFDVKD. V gave up 4 bases and J gave up 1 base; unmatched junction bases: 7. The CDR3 nucleotides read TGTGCCACCAGTGACTCCGGGGGGGTCCCCCAAGAGACCCAGTACTTC. Translation: CATSDSGGVPQETQYF.

In this sample, this clonotype turned up a few times. The chain couples TRBV20-1 to TRBJ2-5; no firm D call. This CDR3 is built from 13 residues. Trimming stripped 1 base from V and 0 bases from J, with 6 bases between. Germline CDR1 and CDR2: DFQATT and SNEGSKA (reference sequence). The CDR3 is CSARVAHQETQYF. For the CDR3, the DNA is TGCAGTGCTAGAGTGGCTCACCAAGAGACCCAGTACTTC.

This clonotype was observed a handful of times. V usage is TRBV7-2 and J usage is TRBJ1-2; 10 nucleotides align to TRBD1. The CDR3 contains 15 residues. The J segment lost 8 bases and the V segment lost 4 bases, leaving 10 bases of the junction unmatched. Germline assignment: CDR1 SGHTA and CDR2 FQGNSA. CDR3 in DNA: TGTGCCAGCAGCTCCCAGCCGGGACAGGGGCGGGGCTACACCTTC. Translated, it gives CASSSQPGQGRGYTF.

This clonotype turned up a few times. The CDR3 DNA reads TGCAGTGCAACTGACTCACCCCAAGAGACCCAGTACTTC. Translated, it gives CSATDSPQETQYF. This chain uses TRBV20-1 with TRBJ2-5, with D unclear. V gave up 6 bases and J gave up 1 base, with 12 bases separating them. The CDR3 has 13 residues. In germline, CDR1 is DFQATT, CDR2 SNEGSKA (reference sequence).

The CDR3 sequence is CASTQRKGIQETQYF. As DNA, the CDR3 is TGTGCCAGCACACAAAGAAAGGGGATTCAAGAGACCCAGTACTTC. The chain links TRBV5-4 to TRBJ2-5; D perhaps matches TRBD1 (5 bases). Germline CDR1 reads SGHNT; CDR2 reads YYREEE (reference sequence). There are 15 residues in the CDR3. Between the trimmed V and J ends, which lost 6 bases and 2 bases, there was a span of 17 bases.

This clonotype was observed a few times. V gene TRBV5-5 combines with J gene TRBJ2-3, with 8 bases matching TRBD2. V shed 0 bases, J shed 6 bases, and the junction held 15 bases outside the gene matches. The germline V gene encodes CDR1 SGHKS and CDR2 YYEKEE (reference sequence). This CDR3 has 18 residues. Written as DNA, the CDR3 is TGTGCCAGCAGCTTGGACGGTCGCGCGGGGGGCCCGGCGGATACGCAGTATTTT. Translation gives CASSLDGRAGGPADTQYF.

V gene TRBV10-3 combines with J gene TRBJ2-7; D possibly corresponds to TRBD1 (5 bases). The V gene lost 2 bases and the J gene lost 7 bases, with 15 bases spanning the gap. The CDR3 covers 14 residues. Germline V gives CDR1 ENHRY, CDR2 SYGVKD. The CDR3 here is CAISEGATSLEQYV. CDR3 coding DNA: TGTGCCATCAGTGAGGGGGCGACCTCTTTAGAGCAGTACGTC.

This clonotype was observed a few times. V gene TRBV6-2 or TRBV6-3 combines with J gene TRBJ2-5, with 9 bases lining up with TRBD1. The V gene's germline CDR1 is MNHEY and CDR2 SVGEGT. J was trimmed by 5 bases and V by 5 bases; bases with no gene match: 12. CDR3 length equals 16 residues. In DNA, the CDR3 is TGTGCCAGCAGTGACCTGAACAGGGGGCGCATGGAGACCCAGTACTTC. It yields the protein CASSDLNRGRMETQYF.

The V gene is TRBV7-2, the J gene TRBJ2-2; possibly TRBD1 or TRBD2 for D (5 bases each). Germline V gives CDR1 SGHTA, CDR2 FQGNSA. The CDR3 is made up of 14 amino acids. The ends were cut back, 3 bases at V and 8 bases at J, with 13 bases in the middle. CDR3 DNA sequence: TGTGCCAGCAGCTTGGGACCATTTCCGGGGGAGCTGTTTTTT. The encoded protein is CASSLGPFPGELFF.

This clonotype was seen ten or more times. The chain employs TRBV16 and TRBJ2-7, with D possibly TRBD2 on 6 matching bases. This CDR3 contains 15 residues. The V gene lost 4 bases and the J gene lost 6 bases, with 19 bases spanning the gap. Germline V gene data show CDR1 as KGHSY and CDR2 as FQNENV. The CDR3 DNA sequence: TGTGCCAGCAGCCCACGAGGAGAGGGAGGTGGCGAGCAGTACTTC. This gives the protein CASSPRGEGGGEQYF.

This clonotype was seen only a few times. This chain uses TRBV20-1 with TRBJ2-4; D remains unclear. V was shortened by 6 bases and J by 5 bases, with 17 bases between the two germline ends. The germline V gene encodes CDR1 DFQATT and CDR2 SNEGSKA (reference sequence). The CDR3 runs 14 residues. Written as DNA, the CDR3 is TGCAGTGCCCCCAAGGCCGGATCTCAAAACATTCAGTACTTC. It encodes CSAPKAGSQNIQYF.

In its sample, this clonotype was seen a few times. The rearrangement uses TRBV4-1 and TRBJ1-2; D gene uncertain. The CDR3 loop spans 14 amino acids. V lost 3 bases to trimming and J lost 1 base, with 9 bases between them. Per germline, CDR1 MGHRA and CDR2 YSYEKL. CDR3 DNA: TGCGCCAGCAGCCAGGAAGGTGTTAACTATGGCTACACCTTC. It is translated as CASSQEGVNYGYTF.

This clonotype was detected a few times. The chain couples TRBV28 to TRBJ2-3; 9 positions agree with TRBD1. The CDR3 has 14 residues. Per germline, CDR1 MDHEN and CDR2 SYDVKM. Germline trimming cut 8 bases from V and 0 bases from J; bases unmatched to any gene: 3. Here the CDR3 reads CASGGTGSTDTQYF. CDR3 nucleotide sequence: TGTGCCAGCGGAGGGACAGGGAGCACAGATACGCAGTATTTT.

The chain recombines TRBV20-1 with TRBJ2-3, with D unclear. Deletions cut 3 bases from V and 2 bases from J, with 12 bases between. CDR1 is DFQATT, CDR2 SNEGSKA, per germline (reference sequence). The CDR3 is 14 residues long. In DNA form, the CDR3 reads TGCAGTGCTAGCGGTGTGTCGGACACAGATACGCAGTATTTT. Translated, it gives CSASGVSDTDTQYF.

A few counts support this clonotype. The chain combines TRBV30 with TRBJ1-5, with D possibly TRBD1 on 5 matching bases. This CDR3 is built from 14 residues. Deletions cut 0 bases from V and 9 bases from J, with 15 bases between. Per the germline V gene, CDR1 is GTSNPN and CDR2 is SVGIG (reference sequence). The CDR3 DNA is TGTGCCTGGAGTGTTGGCAGGTTTGGGGGGCCCCAGCATTTT. Its protein is CAWSVGRFGGPQHF.

The chain employs TRBV4-2 and TRBJ1-1; unclear D gene. The CDR3 runs 18 residues. V lost 1 base to trimming and J lost 1 base, with 19 bases between them. Germline CDR1 is LGHNA and CDR2 is YNFKEQ. The CDR3 region has the DNA TGTGCCAGCAGCCAAGTAACGGTATCGCACATAAAGAACACTGAAGCTTTCTTT. Residues: CASSQVTVSHIKNTEAFF.

This sequence joins TRBV14 and TRBJ2-2, with 7 nucleotides matching TRBD2. This CDR3 spans 14 amino acids. In germline, CDR1 is SGHDN, CDR2 FVKESK. Unmatched junction bases numbered 9, after V lost 9 bases and J lost 5 bases. Here the CDR3 DNA reads TGTGCCAGTTCCCGGGGAGGGGAGACCGGGGAGCTGTTTTTT. Translated, it gives CASSRGGETGELFF. Filled out from reference TRBV14 and TRBJ2-2, the complete variable domain reads EAGVTQFPSHSVIEKGQTVTLRCDPISGHDNLYWYRRVMGKEIKFLLHFVKESKQDESGMPNNRFLAERTGGTYSTLKVQPAELEDSGVYFCASSRGGETGELFFGEGSRLTVL.

The V gene is TRBV27, the J gene TRBJ2-6; 9 bases are a match to TRBD1. This CDR3 has 18 residues. Germline trimming cut 5 bases from V and 4 bases from J; bases unmatched to any gene: 12. Germline CDR1 and CDR2: MNHEY and SMNVEV (reference sequence). The CDR3 nucleotides read TGTGCCAGCAGTCCCGGACAGGGGCGTTTTGCCGGGGCCAACGTCCTGACTTTC. Encoded protein: CASSPGQGRFAGANVLTF.

This clonotype was seen a few times. The chain recombines TRBV5-1 with TRBJ2-4; the match to TRBD1 covers 7 bases. The CDR3 runs 14 residues. With 3 bases clipped from V and 7 bases from J, the junction kept 7 bases outside the gene matches. Germline-derived CDR1 and CDR2 are SGHRS and YFSETQ. The CDR3 DNA reads TGCGCCAGCAGCTCAAACAGGGGTTCGAACATTCAGTACTTC. Residues: CASSSNRGSNIQYF. Together with reference TRBV5-1 and TRBJ2-4, the CDR3 gives the full variable domain: KAGVTQTPRYLIKTRGQQVTLSCSPISGHRSVSWYQQTPGQGLQFLFEYFSETQRNKGNFPGRFSGRQFSNSRSEMNVSTLELGDSALYLCASSSNRGSNIQYFGAGTRLSVL.

There are a few counts of this clonotype. The chain has TRBV18 and TRBJ2-3; no definite D call. From germline, CDR1 is KGHSH and CDR2 LQKENI. Trimming stripped 4 bases from V and 2 bases from J, with 10 bases between. The CDR3 consists of 14 residues. As DNA, the CDR3 is TGTGCCAGCTCACTTATGGAGCTCACAGATACGCAGTATTTT. It specifies CASSLMELTDTQYF.

The chain uses TRBV6-4 and TRBJ1-6; 8 positions match TRBD1. V lost 9 bases and J lost 8; bases outside the gene matches: 3. Germline CDR1 MRHNA, CDR2 SNTAGT. The CDR3 spans 12 residues. CDR3 in DNA: TGTGCCAGTAAGACAGGGGATTCACCCCTCCACTTT. As protein: CASKTGDSPLHF.

This clonotype was counted a few times. The V and J genes are TRBV6-2 or TRBV6-3 and TRBJ1-1; D possibly corresponds to TRBD1 (6 bases). V was shortened by 5 bases and J by 1 base, with 14 bases between the two germline ends. The CDR3 is 15 amino acids. The V gene's germline CDR1 is MNHEY and CDR2 SVGEGT. This CDR3 is CASSRYRAPNTEAFF. DNA of the CDR3: TGTGCCAGCAGTAGGTACAGGGCCCCGAACACTGAAGCTTTCTTT.

This clonotype was detected a few times. The genes are TRBV12-3 or TRBV12-4 and TRBJ1-4; no reliable D call. This CDR3 contains 11 residues. V lost 5 bases and J lost 10, with 8 bases in between. CDR3 nucleotide sequence: TGTGCCAGCAGTCATGGAGGAAAACTGTTTTTT. Translation: CASSHGGKLFF.

This clonotype was detected many times. This sequence joins TRBV5-1 and TRBJ2-5; the D gene is possibly TRBD2 (7 bases). Germline-derived CDR1 and CDR2 are SGHRS and YFSETQ. This CDR3 is 13 amino acids long. The V and J ends lost 7 bases and 1 base respectively, with 11 bases between them. The CDR3 loop is CASGGGAQETQYF. In DNA form, the CDR3 reads TGCGCCAGCGGCGGGGGCGCCCAAGAGACCCAGTACTTC.

This clonotype was seen a few times. The rearrangement uses TRBV18 and TRBJ2-2, with TRBD1 matching over 10 bases. Trimming removed 3 bases from V and 6 bases from J; junction bases left unmatched: 4. CDR3 length: 15 amino acids. Germline-derived CDR1 and CDR2 are KGHSH and LQKENI. The CDR3 spells CASSPDRGLSGELFF. The CDR3 DNA reads as TGTGCCAGCTCACCCGACAGGGGGCTTTCCGGGGAGCTGTTTTTT.

This chain links TRBV20-1 with TRBJ1-5; D perhaps matches TRBD1 (5 bases). Germline-derived CDR1 and CDR2 are DFQATT and SNEGSKA (reference sequence). Trimming removed 6 bases at V and 9 bases at J, with 9 bases between. The CDR3 has 10 residues. This CDR3 reads CSAGRGPQHF. The DNA for the CDR3 is TGCAGTGCAGGGAGGGGGCCCCAGCATTTT.